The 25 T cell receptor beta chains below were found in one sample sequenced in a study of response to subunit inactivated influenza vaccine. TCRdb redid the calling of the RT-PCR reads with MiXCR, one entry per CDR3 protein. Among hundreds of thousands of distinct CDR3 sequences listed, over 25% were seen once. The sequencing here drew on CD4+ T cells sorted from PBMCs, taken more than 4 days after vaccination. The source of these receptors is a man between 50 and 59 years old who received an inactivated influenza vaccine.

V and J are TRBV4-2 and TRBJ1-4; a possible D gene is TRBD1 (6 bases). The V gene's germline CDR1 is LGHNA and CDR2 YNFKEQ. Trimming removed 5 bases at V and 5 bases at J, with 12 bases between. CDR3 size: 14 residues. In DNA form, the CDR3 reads TGTGCCAGCAGCGCCCAGGGGACCAATGAAAAACTGTTTTTT. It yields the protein CASSAQGTNEKLFF.

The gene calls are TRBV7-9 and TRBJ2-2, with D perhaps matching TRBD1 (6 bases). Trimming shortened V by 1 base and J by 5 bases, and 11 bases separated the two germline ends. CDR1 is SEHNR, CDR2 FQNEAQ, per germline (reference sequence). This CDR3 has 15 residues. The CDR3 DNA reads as TGTGCCAGCAGCTTAGGCAGGGGCGCGACCGGGGAGCTGTTTTTT. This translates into CASSLGRGATGELFF.

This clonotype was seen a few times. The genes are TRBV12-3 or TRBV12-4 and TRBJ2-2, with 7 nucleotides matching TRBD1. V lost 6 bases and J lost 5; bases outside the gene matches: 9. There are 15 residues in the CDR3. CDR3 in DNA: TGTGCCAGCAGGCGACAGGGTCGAAGGACCGGGGAGCTGTTTTTT. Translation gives CASRRQGRRTGELFF.

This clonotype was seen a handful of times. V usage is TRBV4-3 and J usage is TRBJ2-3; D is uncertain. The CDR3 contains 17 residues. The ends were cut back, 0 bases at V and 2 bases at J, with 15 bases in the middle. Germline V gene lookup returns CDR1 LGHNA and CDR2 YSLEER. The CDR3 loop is CASSQDLTTALTDTQYF. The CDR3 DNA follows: TGCGCCAGCAGCCAAGATCTTACGACGGCCCTCACAGATACGCAGTATTTT.

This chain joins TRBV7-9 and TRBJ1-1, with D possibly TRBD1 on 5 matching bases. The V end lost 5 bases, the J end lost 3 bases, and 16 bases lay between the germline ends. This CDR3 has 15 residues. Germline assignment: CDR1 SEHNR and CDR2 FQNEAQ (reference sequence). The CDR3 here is CASSPRQLPDTEAFF. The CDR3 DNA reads TGTGCCAGCAGCCCTAGACAGCTCCCGGACACTGAAGCTTTCTTT.

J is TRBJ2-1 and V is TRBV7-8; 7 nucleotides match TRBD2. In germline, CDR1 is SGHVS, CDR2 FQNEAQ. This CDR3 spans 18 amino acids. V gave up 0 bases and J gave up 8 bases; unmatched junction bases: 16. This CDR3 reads CASSLALTGTTGFDEQFF. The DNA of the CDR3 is TGTGCCAGCAGCTTAGCGCTTACCGGGACTACGGGGTTTGATGAGCAGTTCTTC.

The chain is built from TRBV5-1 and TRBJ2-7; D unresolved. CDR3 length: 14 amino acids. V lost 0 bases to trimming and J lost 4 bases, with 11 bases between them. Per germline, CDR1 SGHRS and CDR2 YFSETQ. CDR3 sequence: CASSLGEGQYEQYF. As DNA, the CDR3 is TGCGCCAGCAGCTTGGGGGAAGGGCAATACGAGCAGTACTTC.

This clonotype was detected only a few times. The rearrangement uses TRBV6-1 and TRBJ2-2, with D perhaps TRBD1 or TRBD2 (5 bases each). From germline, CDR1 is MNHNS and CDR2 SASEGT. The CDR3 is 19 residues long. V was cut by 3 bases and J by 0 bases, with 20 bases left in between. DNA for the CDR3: TGTGCCAGCAGTGATTACAAAGGGACCCCCCTCGCGAACACCGGGGAGCTGTTTTTT. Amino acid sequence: CASSDYKGTPLANTGELFF.

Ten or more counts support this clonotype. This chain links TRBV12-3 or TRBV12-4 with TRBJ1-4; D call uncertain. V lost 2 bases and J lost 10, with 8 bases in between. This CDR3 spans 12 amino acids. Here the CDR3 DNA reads TGTGCCAGCAGTTTATCAATCGGAAAACTGTTTTTT. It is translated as CASSLSIGKLFF.

The CDR3 is CASSRLGSPLHF. In DNA, the CDR3 is TGTGCCAGCAGTCGACTTGGGTCACCCCTCCACTTT. The chain has TRBV12-3 or TRBV12-4 and TRBJ1-6; unclear D gene. Trimming left V 5 bases short and J 10 bases short, with 9 bases between. This CDR3 comprises 12 residues.

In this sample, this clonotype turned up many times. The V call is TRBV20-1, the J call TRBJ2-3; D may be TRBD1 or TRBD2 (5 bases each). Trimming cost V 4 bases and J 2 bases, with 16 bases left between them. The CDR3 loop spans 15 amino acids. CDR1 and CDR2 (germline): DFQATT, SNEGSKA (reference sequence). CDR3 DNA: TGCAGTGCTAAGGACTGGACATCCATCACAGATACGCAGTATTTT. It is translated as CSAKDWTSITDTQYF.

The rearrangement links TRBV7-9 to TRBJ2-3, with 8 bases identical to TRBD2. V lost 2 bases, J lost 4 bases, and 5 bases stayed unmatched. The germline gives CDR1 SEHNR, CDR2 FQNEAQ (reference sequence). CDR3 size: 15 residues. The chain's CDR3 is CASSLTGGLSDTQYF. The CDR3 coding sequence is TGTGCCAGCAGCTTAACGGGGGGGTTGTCAGATACGCAGTATTTT.

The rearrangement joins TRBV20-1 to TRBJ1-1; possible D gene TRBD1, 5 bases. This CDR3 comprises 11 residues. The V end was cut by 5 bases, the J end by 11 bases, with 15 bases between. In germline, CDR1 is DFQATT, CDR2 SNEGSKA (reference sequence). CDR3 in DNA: TGCAGTGCTCCCTCCGGGGGGAAGGCTTTCTTT. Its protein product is CSAPSGGKAFF.

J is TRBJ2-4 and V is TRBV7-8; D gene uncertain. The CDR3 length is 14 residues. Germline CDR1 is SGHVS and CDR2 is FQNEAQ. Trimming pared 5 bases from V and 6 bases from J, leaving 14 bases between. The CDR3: CASSQQHGVNIQYF. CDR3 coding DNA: TGTGCCAGCAGCCAGCAACATGGAGTAAACATTCAGTACTTC. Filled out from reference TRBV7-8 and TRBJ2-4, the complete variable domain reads GAGVSQSPRYKVAKRGQDVALRCDPISGHVSLFWYQQALGQGPEFLTYFQNEAQLDKSGLPSDRFFAERPEGSVSTLKIQRTQQEDSAVYLCASSQQHGVNIQYFGAGTRLSVL.

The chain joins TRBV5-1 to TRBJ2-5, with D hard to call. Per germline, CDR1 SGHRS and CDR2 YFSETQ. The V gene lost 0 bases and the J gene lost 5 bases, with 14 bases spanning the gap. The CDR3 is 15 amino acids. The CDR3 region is CASSLEDRRSETQYF. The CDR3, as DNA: TGCGCCAGCAGCTTGGAGGACCGTCGATCGGAGACCCAGTACTTC.

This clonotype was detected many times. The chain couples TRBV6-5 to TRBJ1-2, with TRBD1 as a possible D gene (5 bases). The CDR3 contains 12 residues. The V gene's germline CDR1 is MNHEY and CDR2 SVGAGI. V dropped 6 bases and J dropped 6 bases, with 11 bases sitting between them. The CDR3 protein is CASRSGFHGYTF. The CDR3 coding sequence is TGTGCCAGCAGATCAGGGTTCCATGGCTACACCTTC.

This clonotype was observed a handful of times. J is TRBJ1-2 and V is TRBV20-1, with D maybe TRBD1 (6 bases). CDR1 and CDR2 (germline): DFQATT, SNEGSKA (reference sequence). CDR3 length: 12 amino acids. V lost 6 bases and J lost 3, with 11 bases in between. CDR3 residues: CSAPHRDYGYTF. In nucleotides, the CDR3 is TGCAGTGCCCCCCACAGGGACTATGGCTACACCTTC.

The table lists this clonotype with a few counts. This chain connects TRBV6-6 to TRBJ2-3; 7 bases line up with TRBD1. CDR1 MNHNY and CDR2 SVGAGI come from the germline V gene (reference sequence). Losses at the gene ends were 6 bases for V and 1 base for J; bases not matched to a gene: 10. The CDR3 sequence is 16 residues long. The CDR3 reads CASSLGQARGTDTQYF. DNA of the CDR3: TGTGCCAGCAGCCTAGGACAGGCTCGCGGCACAGATACGCAGTATTTT.

CDR3 bases: TGTGCCAGCAGCCAAGATCTCTACGAGCAGTACTTC. It yields the protein CASSQDLYEQYF. The chain carries TRBV3-1 and TRBJ2-7, with D unresolved. V lost 0 bases and J 3 bases, leaving 3 bases between the germline ends. The CDR3 covers 12 residues. The germline CDR1 and CDR2 sequences are LGHDT and YNNKEL (reference sequence).

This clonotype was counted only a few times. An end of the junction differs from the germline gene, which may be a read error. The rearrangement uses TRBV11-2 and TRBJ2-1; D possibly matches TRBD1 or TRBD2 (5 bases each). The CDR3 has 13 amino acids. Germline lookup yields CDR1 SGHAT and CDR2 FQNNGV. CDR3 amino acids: CASSLQGPNELFF. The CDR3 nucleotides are TGTGCCAGCAGCTTACAGGGACCCAATGAGCTGTTCTTC.

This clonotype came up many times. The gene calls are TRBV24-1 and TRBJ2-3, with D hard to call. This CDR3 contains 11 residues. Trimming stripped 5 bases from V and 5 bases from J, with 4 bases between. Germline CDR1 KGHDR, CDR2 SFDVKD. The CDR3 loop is CATSGQDTQYF. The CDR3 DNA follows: TGTGCCACCAGTGGTCAAGATACGCAGTATTTT.

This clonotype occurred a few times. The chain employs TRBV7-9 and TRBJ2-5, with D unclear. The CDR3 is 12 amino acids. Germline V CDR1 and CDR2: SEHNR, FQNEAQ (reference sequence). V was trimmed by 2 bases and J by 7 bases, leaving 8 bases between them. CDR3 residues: CASSLRSGTQYF. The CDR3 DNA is TGTGCCAGCAGCTTACGGTCAGGGACCCAGTACTTC.

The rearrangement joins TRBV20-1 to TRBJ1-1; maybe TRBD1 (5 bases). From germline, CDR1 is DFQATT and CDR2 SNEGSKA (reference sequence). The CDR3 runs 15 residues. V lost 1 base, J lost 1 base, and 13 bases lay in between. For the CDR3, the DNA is TGCAGTGCTAGAGTCAGGGTCAAACGGAACACTGAAGCTTTCTTT. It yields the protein CSARVRVKRNTEAFF.

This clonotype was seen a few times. CDR3 DNA: TGCGCCAGCAGCCAAGATTCAGTAAGGGGTGCCTACAATGAGCAGTTCTTC. It specifies CASSQDSVRGAYNEQFF. The chain recombines TRBV4-1 with TRBJ2-1; possibly TRBD1 for D (5 bases). Trimming took 0 bases from V and 2 from J, leaving 14 bases between them. This CDR3 has 17 amino acids. The germline CDR1 and CDR2 sequences are MGHRA and YSYEKL.

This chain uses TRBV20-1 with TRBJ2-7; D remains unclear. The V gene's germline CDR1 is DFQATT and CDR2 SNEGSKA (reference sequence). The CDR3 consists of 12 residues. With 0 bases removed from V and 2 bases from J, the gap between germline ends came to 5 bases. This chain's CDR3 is CSARDSPYEQYF. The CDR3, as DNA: TGCAGTGCTAGAGATTCCCCCTACGAGCAGTACTTC.